A single sample gave rise to the 25 T cell receptor beta chains below, sequenced in a study of blood T cell repertoires in COVID-19. Sequenced by immunoSEQ multiplex PCR; TCRdb stores in-frame clones only, minus some. Among roughly 32,000 clones, approximately 93% were seen once, and the ten largest hold over 0.7%. What was sequenced was peripheral blood. The receptor source for this set is a male donor with active COVID-19.

This chain joins TRBV7-2 and TRBJ1-1; D is unclear. Trimming took 2 bases from V and 4 from J, leaving 5 bases between them. The CDR3 loop spans 12 amino acids. Germline V lookup: CDR1 SGHTA, CDR2 FQGNSA. Here the CDR3 reads CASSLRVTEAFF. CDR3 DNA: TGTGCCAGCAGCTTACGGGTCACTGAAGCTTTCTTT.

The genes are TRBV3-1 (or the pseudogene TRBV3-2) and TRBJ1-5; TRBD1 aligns across 8 bases. The CDR3 extends over 14 amino acids. Looked up from germline, CDR1 is LGHDT and CDR2 is YNNKEL (reference sequence). With 4 bases clipped from V and 7 bases from J, the junction kept 6 bases outside the gene matches. The CDR3 DNA is TGTGCCAGCAGCCGACAGGGGATAAAGCAGCCCCAGCATTTT. Translation: CASSRQGIKQPQHF.

V usage is TRBV10-1 and J usage is TRBJ2-1, with 7 bases lining up with TRBD2. Germline V CDR1 and CDR2: WNHNN, SYGVQD (reference sequence). The CDR3 totals 15 residues. V shed 6 bases and J 5 bases; nucleotides not matched to a gene: 10. The CDR3 spells CASSRGGAGDNEQFF. CDR3 DNA sequence: TGCGCCAGCAGCCGGGGTGGGGCGGGGGACAATGAGCAGTTCTTC.

The chain recombines TRBV5-1 with TRBJ2-3; 11 bases map to TRBD2. With V trimmed by 2 bases and J by 2 bases, 4 bases remained unmatched. The CDR3 runs 16 residues. CDR1 and CDR2 (germline): SGHRS, YFSETQ. The chain's CDR3 is CASSFPLAGVTDTQYF. The CDR3 DNA reads TGCGCCAGCAGCTTCCCACTAGCGGGGGTCACAGATACGCAGTATTTT. The variable domain in full, completed from reference TRBV5-1 and TRBJ2-3, reads KAGVTQTPRYLIKTRGQQVTLSCSPISGHRSVSWYQQTPGQGLQFLFEYFSETQRNKGNFPGRFSGRQFSNSRSEMNVSTLELGDSALYLCASSFPLAGVTDTQYFGPGTRLTVL.

This chain connects TRBV16 to TRBJ1-3; 10 bases fit TRBD1. The CDR3 has 17 residues. The germline V gene encodes CDR1 KGHSY and CDR2 FQNENV. The ends lost 4 bases at V and 2 bases at J; junction bases unmatched: 8. Written as DNA, the CDR3 is TGTGCCAGCAGCCTTGCCGCCGGGACAGGGGCTGGAAACACCATATATTTT. Translating gives CASSLAAGTGAGNTIYF. The full variable domain, with the rest looked up from reference TRBV16 and TRBJ1-3, is GEEVAQTPKHLVRGEGQKAKLYCAPIKGHSYVFWYQQVLKNEFKFLISFQNENVFDETGMPKERFSAKCLPNSPCSLEIQATKLEDSAVYFCASSLAAGTGAGNTIYFGEGSWLTVV.

The rearrangement uses TRBV20-1 and TRBJ1-2; the match to TRBD1 covers 9 bases. This CDR3 comprises 15 residues. The V and J ends lost 3 bases and 0 bases, in that order; junction bases with no gene match: 5. Germline V gene data show CDR1 as DFQATT and CDR2 as SNEGSKA (reference sequence). The CDR3 spells CSASDRTGANYGYTF. CDR3 DNA sequence: TGCAGTGCTAGTGACCGGACAGGGGCTAACTATGGCTACACCTTC.

This chain's CDR3 is CASSRRGPRNNEQFF. The CDR3 region has the DNA TGTGCCAGCAGCCGGAGGGGACCACGGAACAATGAGCAGTTCTTC. The rearrangement joins TRBV3-1 (or the pseudogene TRBV3-2) to TRBJ2-1; perhaps TRBD2 as D (6 bases). This CDR3 region has 15 residues. Germline V gene sequence: CDR1 LGHDT, CDR2 YNNKEL (reference sequence). Trimming shortened V by 4 bases and J by 5 bases, and 15 bases separated the two germline ends.

The V call is TRBV7-8, the J call TRBJ1-1; D is ambiguous. The CDR3 is 17 residues long. Trimming cost V 0 bases and J 1 base, with 15 bases left between them. Per the germline V gene, CDR1 is SGHVS and CDR2 is FQNEAQ. As DNA, the CDR3 is TGTGCCAGCAGCTTAGCCCCTCTTGGGCCTTCGAACACTGAAGCTTTCTTT. Translation gives CASSLAPLGPSNTEAFF.

The V call is TRBV5-4, the J call TRBJ2-5, with 7 bases matching TRBD2. The CDR3 is 14 residues long. V was pared by 3 bases and J by 6 bases, with 8 bases of the junction left unmatched. Germline V lookup: CDR1 SGHNT, CDR2 YYREEE (reference sequence). CDR3 sequence: CASSSTTSYQTQYF. Written as DNA, the CDR3 is TGTGCCAGCAGCTCGACGACTAGCTATCAGACCCAGTACTTC.

J is TRBJ1-1 and V is TRBV6-5, with 8 bases lining up with TRBD1. The V segment lost 3 bases and the J segment 1 base; nucleotides outside the gene matches: 4. In germline, CDR1 is MNHEY, CDR2 SVGAGI. CDR3 size: 15 residues. The CDR3 DNA reads as TGTGCCAGCAGTTATGACAGGGGTAAGAACACTGAAGCTTTCTTT. Its protein is CASSYDRGKNTEAFF.

This clone was recorded a few times. This rearrangement joins TRBV3-1 (or the pseudogene TRBV3-2) to TRBJ2-7, with 7 positions matching TRBD2. With 3 bases clipped from V and 0 bases from J, the junction kept 5 bases outside the gene matches. The CDR3 totals 15 residues. Looked up from germline, CDR1 is LGHDT and CDR2 is YNNKEL (reference sequence). CDR3 nucleotide sequence: TGTGCCAGCAGCCAGTACGGGGGGTTCTCCTACGAGCAGTACTTC. This codes for CASSQYGGFSYEQYF.

The chain links TRBV18 to TRBJ2-5; 8 bases align to TRBD1. CDR1 and CDR2 from the germline V gene are KGHSH and LQKENI. Losses at the gene ends were 3 bases for V and 7 bases for J; bases not matched to a gene: 10. This CDR3 has 15 amino acids. The chain's CDR3 is CASSPLRTGPGTQYF. For the CDR3, the DNA is TGTGCCAGCTCACCTCTAAGGACAGGGCCGGGGACCCAGTACTTC.

This clone came up once. J is TRBJ2-7 and V is TRBV18; D is possibly TRBD1 (6 bases). Germline V lookup: CDR1 KGHSH, CDR2 LQKENI. The CDR3 is 15 residues long. With 1 base removed from V and 3 bases from J, the gap between germline ends came to 13 bases. The CDR3 coding sequence is TGTGCCAGCTCACCACAGAGGGCAGGGGACTACGAGCAGTACTTC. The encoded protein is CASSPQRAGDYEQYF.

The CDR3 nucleotides read TGCGCCAGCAGCTTAAGACGGGGGAACACTGAAGCTTTCTTT. It encodes CASSLRRGNTEAFF. V usage is TRBV5-1 and J usage is TRBJ1-1; D unclear. The CDR3 has 14 amino acids. Germline CDR1 reads SGHRS; CDR2 reads YFSETQ. Trimming stripped 2 bases from V and 1 base from J, with 9 bases between. Full variable domain (missing parts from reference TRBV5-1 and TRBJ1-1): KAGVTQTPRYLIKTRGQQVTLSCSPISGHRSVSWYQQTPGQGLQFLFEYFSETQRNKGNFPGRFSGRQFSNSRSEMNVSTLELGDSALYLCASSLRRGNTEAFFGQGTRLTVV.

This chain links TRBV7-8 with TRBJ1-4; 11 bases are shared with TRBD1. Germline assignment: CDR1 SGHVS and CDR2 FQNEAQ. V trimming: 5 bases; J trimming: 11 bases; junction bases outside the gene matches: 4. This CDR3 is built from 13 residues. The CDR3 sequence: CASSGTGGLKLFF. The DNA for the CDR3 is TGTGCCAGCAGCGGGACAGGGGGGCTTAAACTGTTTTTT.

V and J are TRBV19 and TRBJ1-5, with D possibly TRBD1 on 5 matching bases. Germline values: CDR1 LNHDA, CDR2 SQIVND (reference sequence). The CDR3 is 16 residues long. V lost 3 bases and J lost 2, with 14 bases in between. CDR3 loop: CASSIGGFRGNQPQHF. Here the CDR3 DNA reads TGTGCCAGTAGTATTGGGGGGTTTCGGGGCAATCAGCCCCAGCATTTT. Filled out from reference TRBV19 and TRBJ1-5, the complete variable domain reads DGGITQSPKYLFRKEGQNVTLSCEQNLNHDAMYWYRQDPGQGLRLIYYSQIVNDFQKGDIAEGYSVSREKKESFPLTVTSAQKNPTAFYLCASSIGGFRGNQPQHFGDGTRLSIL.

J is TRBJ1-5 and V is TRBV21-1; the table's D call, TRBD1, has no DNA check behind it. TRBV21-1 is annotated as a pseudogene. The CDR3 is made up of 15 amino acids. CDR3 nucleotides: TGTGCCAGCACCCCCTATCAGGGGGGCGGTCAGCCCCAGCATTTT. Protein sequence: CASTPYQGGGQPQHF.

V gene TRBV19 combines with J gene TRBJ1-1; 8 bases are shared with TRBD1. CDR1 and CDR2 (germline): LNHDA, SQIVND (reference sequence). J lost 1 base, V lost 3 bases, and 13 bases had no gene match. The CDR3 totals 18 residues. The CDR3 region has the DNA TGTGCCAGTAGTATCCAGACCGGGACAGGTCCTCGGAACACTGAAGCTTTCTTT. As protein: CASSIQTGTGPRNTEAFF.

The J gene is TRBJ2-1, the V gene TRBV7-2, with 12 bases fitting TRBD2. Germline CDR1 SGHTA, CDR2 FQGNSA. Germline trimming cut 2 bases from V and 9 bases from J; bases unmatched to any gene: 8. The CDR3 extends over 16 amino acids. CDR3 residues: CASSLFLPSGGGEQFF. The CDR3, as DNA: TGTGCCAGCAGCTTATTTCTCCCTAGCGGGGGGGGTGAGCAGTTCTTC. Full variable domain (remainder filled in from reference TRBV7-2 and TRBJ2-1): GAGVSQSPSNKVTEKGKDVELRCDPISGHTALYWYRQSLGQGLEFLIYFQGNSAPDKSGLPSDRFSAERTGGSVSTLTIQRTQQEDSAVYLCASSLFLPSGGGEQFFGPGTRLTVL.

The rearrangement links TRBV7-9 to TRBJ1-5, with 7 bases aligning to TRBD1. The CDR3 is made up of 18 amino acids. V was clipped by 4 bases and J by 3 bases; unmatched bases: 15. Per the germline V gene, CDR1 is SEHNR and CDR2 is FQNEAQ (reference sequence). The CDR3 nucleotides read TGTGCCAGCAGCTCCCCGATAATTGGACAGGATTCCAATCAGCCCCAGCATTTT. Amino acids: CASSSPIIGQDSNQPQHF.

CDR3 sequence (DNA): TGTGCCAGCAGCGTTAGGGACAGGGACCAGCCCCAGCATTTT. Translation: CASSVRDRDQPQHF. V and J are TRBV6-2 or TRBV6-3 and TRBJ1-5; 9 bases are shared with TRBD1. Looked up from germline, CDR1 is MNHEY and CDR2 is SVGEGT. The CDR3 runs 14 residues. V dropped 6 bases and J dropped 7; count of bases not matched to a gene: 7.

This chain connects TRBV6-4 to TRBJ1-5; TRBD1 matches 8 bases. In germline, CDR1 is MRHNA, CDR2 SNTAGT. V trimming: 7 bases; J trimming: 6 bases; junction bases outside the gene matches: 5. The CDR3 is 13 amino acids. The CDR3 spells CASNIQGGQPQHF. The CDR3 DNA is TGTGCCAGCAACATACAGGGGGGTCAGCCCCAGCATTTT.

V usage is TRBV6-2 or TRBV6-3 and J usage is TRBJ2-3, with TRBD2 as a possible D gene (6 bases). The CDR3 extends over 16 amino acids. The V gene lost 0 bases and the J gene lost 2 bases, with 12 bases spanning the gap. Germline lookup yields CDR1 MNHEY and CDR2 SVGEGT. Here the CDR3 reads CASSYSGLSTTDTQYF. In nucleotides, the CDR3 is TGTGCCAGCAGTTACTCGGGACTGTCAACCACAGATACGCAGTATTTT.

The chain joins TRBV5-4 to TRBJ1-2; D may be TRBD1 (6 bases). Trimming left V 2 bases short and J 1 base short, with 21 bases between. The CDR3 has 18 residues. Germline lookup yields CDR1 SGHNT and CDR2 YYREEE (reference sequence). DNA of the CDR3: TGTGCCAGCAGCTTAGCCCATTCAGTACGAGGGGGTAACTATGGCTACACCTTC. Its translation: CASSLAHSVRGGNYGYTF.

The gene calls are TRBV4-2 and TRBJ1-2, with D perhaps matching TRBD1 (6 bases). This CDR3 spans 18 amino acids. Germline CDR1 and CDR2: LGHNA and YNFKEQ. V was clipped by 1 base and J by 4 bases, with 22 bases between them. CDR3 nucleotide sequence: TGTGCCAGCAGCCAAGGGGCCGCAAACAGGGCCGGTAGCTATGGCTACACCTTC. This encodes CASSQGAANRAGSYGYTF.